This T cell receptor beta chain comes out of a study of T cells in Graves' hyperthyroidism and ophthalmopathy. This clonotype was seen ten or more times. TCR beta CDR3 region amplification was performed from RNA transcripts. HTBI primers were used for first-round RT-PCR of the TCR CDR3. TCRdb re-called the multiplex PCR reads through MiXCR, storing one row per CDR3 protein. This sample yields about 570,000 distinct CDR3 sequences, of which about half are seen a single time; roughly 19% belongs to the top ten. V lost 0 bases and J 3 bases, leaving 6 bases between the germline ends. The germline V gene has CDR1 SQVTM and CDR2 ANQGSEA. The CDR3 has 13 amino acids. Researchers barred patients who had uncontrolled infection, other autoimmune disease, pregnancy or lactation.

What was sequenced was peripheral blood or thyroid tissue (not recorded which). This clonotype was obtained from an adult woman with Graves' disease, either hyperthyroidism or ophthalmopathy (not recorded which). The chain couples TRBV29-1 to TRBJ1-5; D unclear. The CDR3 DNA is TGCAGCGTTGAAGAAGGATTCAATCAGCCCCAGCATTTT. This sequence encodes CSVEEGFNQPQHF.